This entry features one T cell receptor beta chain sequence. Sequenced by immunoSEQ multiplex PCR; TCRdb stores in-frame clones only, minus some. The sample carries approximately 91,000 clones, approximately 80% recorded once. These data come from a study of glioma-infiltrating T cells after dendritic cell vaccination. Study background: Dendritic cells derived from monocytes and pulsed with autologous tumor lysate formed the vaccine.

The CDR3 length is 15 residues. CDR1 is MNHNS, CDR2 SASEGT, per germline. The V gene end was trimmed by 8 bases and the J gene end by 4 bases; junction bases not matched to a gene: 12. Stated time point: after dendritic cell vaccination, including at tumor progression/relapse. The V and J genes are TRBV6-1 and TRBJ2-5, with 8 nucleotides matching TRBD1. Sequencing was performed on blood, taken after dendritic cell vaccination. The source is a human donor with glioblastoma. The CDR3 DNA sequence: TGTGCCAGCGGGAAAAGCAGGGGGCGGGTAGAGACCCAGTACTTC. Translated: CASGKSRGRVETQYF.